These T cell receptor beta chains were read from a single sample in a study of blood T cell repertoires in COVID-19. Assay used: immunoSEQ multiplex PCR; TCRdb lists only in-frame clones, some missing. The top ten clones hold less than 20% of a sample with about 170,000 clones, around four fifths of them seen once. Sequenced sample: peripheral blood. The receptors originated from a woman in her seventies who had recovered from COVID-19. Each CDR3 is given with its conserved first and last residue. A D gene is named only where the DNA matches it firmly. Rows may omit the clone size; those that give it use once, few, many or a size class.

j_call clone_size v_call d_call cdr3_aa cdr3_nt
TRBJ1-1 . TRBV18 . CASSPQDGLVNTEAFF TGTGCCAGCTCACCACAGGACGGACTAGTGAACACTGAAGCTTTCTTT
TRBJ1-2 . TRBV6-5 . CASSPGGGYGYTF TGTGCCAGCAGTCCCGGGGGTGGCTATGGCTACACCTTC
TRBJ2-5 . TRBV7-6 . CASSFLGGPPFETQYF TGTGCCAGCAGCTTCTTGGGGGGGCCTCCTTTTGAGACCCAGTACTTC
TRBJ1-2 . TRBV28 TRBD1 CASSSGQFYGYTF TGTGCCAGCAGCTCGGGACAGTTCTATGGCTACACCTTC
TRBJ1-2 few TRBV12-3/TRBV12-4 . CASSSGNYGYTF TGTGCCAGCAGTTCCGGGAACTATGGCTACACCTTC
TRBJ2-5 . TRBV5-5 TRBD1 CASSRGQGETQYF TGTGCCAGCAGCCGCGGACAGGGGGAGACCCAGTACTTC
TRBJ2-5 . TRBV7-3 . CAPGTSWETQYF TGTGCCCCCGGAACTAGCTGGGAGACCCAGTACTTC
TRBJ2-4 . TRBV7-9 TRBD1 CASSQQGVAKNIQYF TGTGCCAGCAGTCAACAGGGGGTAGCCAAAAACATTCAGTACTTC
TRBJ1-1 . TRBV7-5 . CARSSRGPEAFF TGTGCCAGAAGCTCGCGGGGCCCTGAAGCTTTCTTT
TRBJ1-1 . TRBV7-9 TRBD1 CASSPDRGHEAFF TGTGCCAGCAGCCCCGACAGGGGGCATGAAGCTTTCTTT
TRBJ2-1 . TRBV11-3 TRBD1 CASSPGTGLNEQFF TGTGCCAGCAGCCCCGGGACAGGGCTCAATGAGCAGTTCTTC
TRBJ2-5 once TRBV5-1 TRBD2 CASSLVGTSGSGETQYF TGCGCCAGCAGCTTGGTGGGGACTAGCGGGAGCGGGGAGACCCAGTACTTC
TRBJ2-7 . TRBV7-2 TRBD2 CASSPLRDYYEQYF TGTGCCAGCAGCCCACTCCGGGACTACTACGAGCAGTACTTC
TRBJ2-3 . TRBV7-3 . CASSLGGNTQYF TGTGCCAGCAGCTTAGGGGGGAATACGCAGTATTTT
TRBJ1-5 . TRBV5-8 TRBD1 CASISLGIQGTGHQPQHF TGTGCCAGCATTTCCCTGGGAATACAGGGGACCGGCCATCAGCCCCAGCATTTT
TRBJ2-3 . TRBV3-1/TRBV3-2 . CASSQAGEGSTDTQYF TGTGCCAGCAGCCAAGCAGGGGAGGGTAGCACAGATACGCAGTATTTT
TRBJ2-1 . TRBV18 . CASSPDGSEVQFF TGTGCCAGCTCACCAGATGGCAGCGAAGTGCAGTTCTTC
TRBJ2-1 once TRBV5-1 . CASSPDRLNNEQFF TGCGCCAGCAGCCCGGACAGACTCAACAATGAGCAGTTCTTC
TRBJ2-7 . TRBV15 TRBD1 CATSPLNPQGAYEQYF TGTGCCACCAGCCCACTGAACCCGCAGGGGGCCTACGAGCAGTACTTC
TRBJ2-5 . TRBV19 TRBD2 CASSILAGGGETQYF TGTGCCAGTAGTATCCTAGCGGGAGGTGGGGAGACCCAGTACTTC
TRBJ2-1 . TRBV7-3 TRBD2 CASSPEGGGAGNEQFF TGTGCCAGCAGCCCGGAGGGCGGGGGGGCTGGGAATGAGCAGTTCTTC
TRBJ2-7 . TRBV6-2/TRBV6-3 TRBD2 CASSYPVPGLAGITYEQYF TGTGCCAGCAGTTACCCGGTCCCGGGACTAGCGGGGATAACCTACGAGCAGTACTTC
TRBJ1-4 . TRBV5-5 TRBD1 CASSARTGRLNEKLFF TGTGCCAGCAGCGCCCGGACAGGTCGGCTTAATGAAAAACTGTTTTTT
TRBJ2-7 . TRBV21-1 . CASSKVGGSREQYF TGTGCCAGCAGCAAAGTCGGGGGTTCGAGAGAGCAGTACTTC
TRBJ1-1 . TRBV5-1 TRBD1 CASSPTGQATGMNTEAFF TGCGCCAGCAGCCCGACCGGACAGGCGACCGGCATGAACACTGAAGCTTTCTTT
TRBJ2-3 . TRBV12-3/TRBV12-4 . CASSYQGEDTQYF TGTGCCAGCAGTTACCAGGGTGAGGATACGCAGTATTTT
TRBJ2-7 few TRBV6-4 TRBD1 CAGTADSYEQYF TGTGCTGGGACAGCCGATTCCTACGAGCAGTACTTC
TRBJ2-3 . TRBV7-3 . CASSFRAGGTVDTQYF TGTGCCAGCAGCTTCCGGGCGGGCGGGACAGTAGATACGCAGTATTTT
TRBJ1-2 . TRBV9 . CASSAGQPTNYGYTF TGTGCCAGCAGCGCAGGACAGCCAACTAACTATGGCTACACCTTC
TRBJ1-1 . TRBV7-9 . CASSPRAGDTEAFF TGTGCCAGCAGCCCAAGAGCCGGGGACACTGAAGCTTTCTTT
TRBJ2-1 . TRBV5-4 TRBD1 CASSSIDRVLWEQFF TGTGCCAGCAGCTCGATTGACAGGGTGCTCTGGGAGCAGTTCTTC
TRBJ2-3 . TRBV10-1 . CASSEEGARDTQYF TGCGCCAGCAGTGAAGAGGGTGCCCGAGATACGCAGTATTTT
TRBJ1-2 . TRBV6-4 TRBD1 CASRTGTGGGGYTF TGTGCCAGCAGGACCGGGACAGGGGGAGGTGGCTACACCTTC
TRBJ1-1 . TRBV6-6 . CASRGNTEAFF TGTGCCAGTCGGGGGAACACTGAAGCTTTCTTT
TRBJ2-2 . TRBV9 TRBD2 CASSPRTSGNTGELFF TGTGCCAGCAGCCCACGGACTAGCGGGAACACCGGGGAGCTGTTTTTT
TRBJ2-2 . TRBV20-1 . CSASLGGLADITGELFF TGCAGTGCTAGTTTGGGGGGGCTAGCGGACATCACCGGGGAGCTGTTTTTT
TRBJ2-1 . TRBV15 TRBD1 CATSRGLGTGENEQFF TGTGCCACCAGCAGAGGATTGGGGACAGGGGAGAATGAGCAGTTCTTC
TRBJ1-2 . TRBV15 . CATSQLRGYGYTF TGTGCCACCAGTCAGCTCCGGGGCTATGGCTACACCTTC
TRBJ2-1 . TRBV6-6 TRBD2 CASWLAGGYEQFF TGTGCCAGTTGGCTAGCGGGGGGCTATGAGCAGTTCTTC
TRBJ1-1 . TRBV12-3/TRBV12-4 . CASSLQGEAFF TGTGCCAGCAGTCTCCAGGGTGAAGCTTTCTTT
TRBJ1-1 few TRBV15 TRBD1 CATQGQPNTEAFF TGTGCCACCCAGGGACAGCCGAACACTGAAGCTTTCTTT
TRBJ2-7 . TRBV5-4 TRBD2 CASRNGLAASYEQYF TGTGCCAGCAGAAACGGACTAGCGGCTTCCTACGAGCAGTACTTC
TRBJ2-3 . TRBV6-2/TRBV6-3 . CASSGGLVTDTQYF TGTGCCAGCAGTGGGGGACTTGTCACAGATACGCAGTATTTT
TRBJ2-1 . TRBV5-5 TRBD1 CASSRTGSSYNEQFF TGTGCCAGCAGCCGGACAGGGAGCTCCTACAATGAGCAGTTCTTC
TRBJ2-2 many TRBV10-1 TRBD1 CASTSTGSGELFF TGCGCCAGCACTTCGACAGGGTCGGGGGAGCTGTTTTTT
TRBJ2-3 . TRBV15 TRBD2 CATSREARTSGTDTQYF TGTGCCACCAGCAGAGAGGCTCGGACTAGCGGGACAGATACGCAGTATTTT
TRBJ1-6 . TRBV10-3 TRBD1 CAIQGTAKSPLHF TGTGCCATCCAGGGGACAGCCAAGTCACCCCTCCACTTT
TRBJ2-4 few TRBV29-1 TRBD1 CSAGGRGLRDIQYF TGCAGCGCCGGAGGCAGGGGGCTTAGGGACATTCAGTACTTC
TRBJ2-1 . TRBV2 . CASRRDNNEQFF TGTGCCAGCAGGAGGGACAACAATGAGCAGTTCTTC
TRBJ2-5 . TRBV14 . CASSQDRLGETQYF TGTGCCAGCAGCCAAGATCGTCTTGGCGAGACCCAGTACTTC
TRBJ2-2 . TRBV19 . CASSIRRSTGELFF TGTGCCAGTAGTATTAGGAGATCCACCGGGGAGCTGTTTTTT
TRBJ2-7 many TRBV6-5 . CASKGQFEQYF TGTGCCAGTAAAGGACAGTTCGAGCAGTACTTC
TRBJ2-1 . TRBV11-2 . CASSLERTVYQGEQFF TGTGCCAGCAGCTTAGAGAGGACGGTGTATCAGGGTGAGCAGTTCTTC
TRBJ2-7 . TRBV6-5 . CASSSPPGTKGREQYF TGTGCCAGCAGTTCCCCCCCCGGGACAAAGGGTCGGGAGCAGTACTTC
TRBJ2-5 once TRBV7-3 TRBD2 CASSLAGTSGKETQYF TGTGCCAGCAGCTTGGCCGGGACTAGCGGGAAAGAGACCCAGTACTTC